This T cell receptor (beta chain) emerged from a study of blood T cell repertoires in COVID-19. Clones were read by immunoSEQ multiplex PCR, and TCRdb kept only the in-frame ones, dropping some. Among about 73,000 clones listed, 83% were seen once. V trimming: 6 bases; J trimming: 11 bases; junction bases outside the gene matches: 5. The CDR3 totals 11 residues. In its sample, this clone was seen a few times. Input material: peripheral blood. J is TRBJ1-1 and V is TRBV12-3 or TRBV12-4; 8 bases align to TRBD1. The TCR originated in a woman in her fifties or sixties with acute or convalescent COVID-19. In DNA form, the CDR3 reads TGTGCCAGCAGCAGGGGGCTCCAGGCTTTCTTT. This sequence encodes CASSRGLQAFF.